Listed here are 29 T cell receptor beta chains from one sample, sequenced in a study of T cell responses to AZD1222 COVID-19 vaccine. The data were produced by immunoSEQ multiplex PCR, yet TCRdb's version contains in-frame clones alone and is incomplete. The profile covers 90,000 to 150,000 clones, with 85% to 90% appearing a single time and roughly 8.4% taken by the ten largest. The material was peripheral blood, obtained on day 0 of AZD1222 vaccination. These receptors came from an adult in good health.

The rearrangement links TRBV3-1 (or the pseudogene TRBV3-2) to TRBJ2-2; D remains unclear. Per germline, CDR1 LGHDT and CDR2 YNNKEL (reference sequence). Between the trimmed V and J ends, which lost 6 bases and 6 bases, there was a span of 8 bases. CDR3 length equals 12 residues. The chain's CDR3 is CASSGWAGELFF. In DNA form, the CDR3 reads TGTGCCAGCAGTGGGTGGGCCGGGGAGCTGTTTTTT.

The rearrangement links TRBV5-1 to TRBJ2-1; the match to TRBD1 covers 9 bases. The germline gives CDR1 SGHRS, CDR2 YFSETQ. CDR3 length equals 15 residues. V lost 4 bases to trimming and J lost 6 bases; unmatched junction nucleotides: 8. CDR3 protein: CASSAGQGRSNEQFF. CDR3 coding DNA: TGCGCCAGCAGCGCCGGACAGGGGAGGTCCAATGAGCAGTTCTTC.

The J gene is TRBJ2-3, the V gene TRBV5-8; D may be TRBD1 or TRBD2 (5 bases each). CDR3 length: 15 amino acids. The germline V gene has CDR1 SGHTS and CDR2 YDEGEE. Deletions cut 3 bases from V and 3 bases from J, with 14 bases between. The CDR3 sequence is CASSSGRGSTDTQYF. CDR3 bases: TGTGCCAGCAGCTCGGGACGGGGTTCAACAGATACGCAGTATTTT.

This chain links TRBV27 with TRBJ2-3; 10 bases align to TRBD2. The junction had 16 bases not matched to a gene; V was cut back by 3 bases and J by 1 base. This CDR3 comprises 20 residues. Per the germline V gene, CDR1 is MNHEY and CDR2 is SMNVEV (reference sequence). The CDR3 here is CASSLWASGGLSDRTDTQYF. The CDR3 bases are TGTGCCAGCAGTTTGTGGGCTAGCGGGGGATTATCCGACCGCACAGATACGCAGTATTTT.

The V and J genes are TRBV28 and TRBJ1-6, with a possible D match to TRBD1 (6 bases). Germline CDR1 MDHEN, CDR2 SYDVKM. The CDR3 loop spans 17 amino acids. V gave up 6 bases and J gave up 5 bases, with 20 bases separating them. The CDR3 reads CASSGSPGVSNNSPLHF. Written as DNA, the CDR3 is TGTGCCAGCAGCGGCAGCCCAGGGGTTAGTAATAATTCACCCCTCCACTTT.

The V and J genes are TRBV19 and TRBJ2-1; D might be TRBD2 (5 bases). This CDR3 is built from 15 residues. Germline lookup yields CDR1 LNHDA and CDR2 SQIVND (reference sequence). The V gene lost 5 bases and the J gene lost 0 bases, with 11 bases spanning the gap. CDR3 sequence (DNA): TGTGCCAGTAGTGTCAGCGGACTCTCCTACAATGAGCAGTTCTTC. This gives the protein CASSVSGLSYNEQFF. Full variable domain (remainder filled in from reference TRBV19 and TRBJ2-1): DGGITQSPKYLFRKEGQNVTLSCEQNLNHDAMYWYRQDPGQGLRLIYYSQIVNDFQKGDIAEGYSVSREKKESFPLTVTSAQKNPTAFYLCASSVSGLSYNEQFFGPGTRLTVL.

This chain connects TRBV10-3 to TRBJ1-2, with D perhaps TRBD1 (5 bases). V was shortened by 10 bases and J by 4 bases, with 19 bases between the two germline ends. The CDR3 is 14 residues long. Germline V gene data show CDR1 as ENHRY and CDR2 as SYGVKD. CDR3 residues: CASRSGGTSYGYTF. The CDR3 DNA follows: TGTGCCAGTAGAAGTGGGGGGACGAGCTATGGCTACACCTTC.

The chain joins TRBV19 to TRBJ1-5; 7 nucleotides align to TRBD1. Germline assignment: CDR1 LNHDA and CDR2 SQIVND (reference sequence). After removal of 7 bases from V and 5 bases from J, the junction contained 11 bases not matched to a gene. CDR3 size: 15 residues. CDR3 nucleotides: TGTGCCAGTACCCCAATTGGAGGGGGCCATCAGCCCCAGCATTTT. Protein product: CASTPIGGGHQPQHF.

The genes are TRBV29-1 and TRBJ2-7; D uncertain. Germline CDR1 reads SQVTM; CDR2 reads ANQGSEA. There are 13 residues in the CDR3. The V end was cut by 5 bases, the J end by 2 bases, with 13 bases between. This chain's CDR3 is CSVPGGPTYEQYF. DNA for the CDR3: TGCAGCGTTCCAGGCGGCCCTACCTACGAGCAGTACTTC.

The chain joins TRBV5-5 to TRBJ2-3, with D possibly TRBD1 on 6 matching bases. The CDR3 is made up of 16 amino acids. Germline CDR1 and CDR2: SGHKS and YYEKEE (reference sequence). V gave up 4 bases and J gave up 0 bases, with 15 bases separating them. Written as DNA, the CDR3 is TGTGCCAGCAGCCCTAGACAGGTCCGGAGCACAGATACGCAGTATTTT. This gives the protein CASSPRQVRSTDTQYF.

The CDR3 coding sequence is TGTGCCAGCAGCCCGACGGACAGGGGGTCTCAGCCCCAGCATTTT. Protein product: CASSPTDRGSQPQHF. The chain uses TRBV28 and TRBJ1-5, with 10 bases that match TRBD1. Germline assignment: CDR1 MDHEN and CDR2 SYDVKM. The V gene end was trimmed by 6 bases and the J gene end by 6 bases; junction bases not matched to a gene: 8. CDR3 length equals 15 residues.

J is TRBJ2-7 and V is TRBV10-3; perhaps TRBD2 as D (5 bases). Trimming took 7 bases from V and 2 from J, leaving 15 bases between them. The length of the CDR3 is 14 residues. The germline V gene has CDR1 ENHRY and CDR2 SYGVKD. CDR3 sequence (DNA): TGTGCCATCACTCCGCGGGCTGCGACCTACGAGCAGTACTTC. It yields the protein CAITPRAATYEQYF.

Note on this clone: Because the CDR3's place on the DNA is in doubt, the DNA is left out and the CDR3 is given as listed by TCRdb. The J gene is TRBJ1-1, the V gene TRBV11-2. With termini counted, the CDR3 has 14 amino acids. Germline V lookup: CDR1 SGHAT, CDR2 FQNNGV. The CDR3 loop is CASSLVGAGTGSFF.

This chain uses TRBV21-1 with TRBJ2-7; the D call TRBD1 from the table was never checked on the DNA. TRBV21-1 is classified as a pseudogene. The CDR3 length is 15 residues. DNA for the CDR3: TGTGCCAGCAGCAAACACAGGGGGGCCTTCTACGAGCAGTACTTC. This codes for CASSKHRGAFYEQYF.

This sequence joins TRBV7-2 and TRBJ1-4; 8 nucleotides agree with TRBD1. V lost 1 base to trimming and J lost 7 bases; unmatched junction nucleotides: 8. This CDR3 is 16 amino acids long. Germline-derived CDR1 and CDR2 are SGHTA and FQGNSA. CDR3 region: CASSLEEVRGLEKLFF. The CDR3 DNA reads as TGTGCCAGCAGCTTAGAAGAGGTCAGGGGGCTTGAAAAACTGTTTTTT.

The chain carries TRBV9 and TRBJ1-2; possibly TRBD1 for D (5 bases). V was pared by 4 bases and J by 1 base, with 11 bases between. The CDR3 has 14 amino acids. Germline V gives CDR1 SGDLS, CDR2 YYNGEE. The CDR3 nucleotides are TGTGCCAGCAGCTCCCGGGGGAATAACTATGGCTACACCTTC. Translated: CASSSRGNNYGYTF.

The rearrangement uses TRBV11-2 and TRBJ1-4; a possible D gene is TRBD1 (5 bases). CDR3 length: 15 amino acids. V lost 5 bases to trimming and J lost 7 bases, with 17 bases between them. Germline assignment: CDR1 SGHAT and CDR2 FQNNGV. The CDR3 loop reads CASSPRFLGGEKLFF. For the CDR3, the DNA is TGTGCCAGCAGCCCCCGGTTTTTGGGGGGTGAAAAACTGTTTTTT.

V usage is TRBV7-3 and J usage is TRBJ1-5, with TRBD1 as a possible D gene (5 bases). V dropped 2 bases and J dropped 0 bases, with 17 bases sitting between them. The CDR3 runs to 18 residues. In germline, CDR1 is SGHTA, CDR2 FQGTGA. The CDR3 sequence is CASSLSPQRGNSNQPQHF. The DNA for the CDR3 is TGTGCCAGCAGCTTATCCCCACAGCGGGGGAATAGCAATCAGCCCCAGCATTTT.

This clone came up once. The gene calls are TRBV19 and TRBJ2-2; D is perhaps TRBD1 (5 bases). V was shortened by 2 bases and J by 2 bases, with 6 bases between the two germline ends. Germline CDR1 LNHDA, CDR2 SQIVND (reference sequence). The CDR3 is made up of 14 amino acids. This chain's CDR3 is CASSIQGNTGELFF. In nucleotides, the CDR3 is TGTGCCAGTAGTATACAGGGAAACACCGGGGAGCTGTTTTTT.

Note on this clone: Distinct nucleotide sequences in the sample also encode this CDR3. The V call is TRBV3-1 (or the pseudogene TRBV3-2), the J call TRBJ1-5; D gene uncertain. This CDR3 is 13 amino acids long. Trimming stripped 2 bases from V and 5 bases from J, with 7 bases between. CDR1 and CDR2 from the germline V gene are LGHDT and YNNKEL (reference sequence). DNA for the CDR3: TGTGCCAGCAGCCAATTCCGGGATCAGCCCCAGCATTTT. Encoded protein: CASSQFRDQPQHF.

V is TRBV7-9 and J is TRBJ1-2; the D gene is possibly TRBD1 (5 bases). Germline CDR1 and CDR2: SEHNR and FQNEAQ (reference sequence). The CDR3 has 13 residues. Trimming cost V 5 bases and J 2 bases, with 9 bases left between them. CDR3 nucleotides: TGTGCCAGCAGCGACGGGACCAACTATGGCTACACCTTC. Protein sequence: CASSDGTNYGYTF.

The chain combines TRBV4-1 with TRBJ1-2, with D possibly TRBD1 on 6 matching bases. Germline CDR1 reads MGHRA; CDR2 reads YSYEKL. The ends were cut back, 2 bases at V and 1 base at J, with 11 bases in the middle. This CDR3 region has 15 residues. The CDR3 DNA reads as TGCGCCAGCAGCCAAACCGGGACACTTAACTATGGCTACACCTTC. Translation gives CASSQTGTLNYGYTF.

This clone showed up just once. CDR3 DNA: TGTGCCACCAGCAGAGCGGCTAGCCGTTCCTACAATGAGCAGTTCTTC. Encoded protein: CATSRAASRSYNEQFF. The chain has TRBV15 and TRBJ2-1, with D possibly matching TRBD2 (5 bases). Germline V gene lookup returns CDR1 LNHNV and CDR2 YYDKDF (reference sequence). The CDR3 covers 16 residues. The V end was cut by 1 base, the J end by 1 base, with 11 bases between. Variable domain in full (rest from reference TRBV15 and TRBJ2-1): DAMVIQNPRYQVTQFGKPVTLSCSQTLNHNVMYWYQQKSSQAPKLLFHYYDKDFNNEADTPDNFQSRRPNTSFCFLDIRSPGLGDTAMYLCATSRAASRSYNEQFFGPGTRLTVL.

V gene TRBV28 combines with J gene TRBJ1-2; the D gene is possibly TRBD1 (6 bases). Germline loops: CDR1 MDHEN, CDR2 SYDVKM. The CDR3 is made up of 15 amino acids. Trimming shortened V by 10 bases and J by 2 bases, and 20 bases separated the two germline ends. The CDR3 is CATTRGGNRNYGYTF. CDR3 nucleotides: TGTGCCACCACCAGGGGCGGAAACCGGAACTATGGCTACACCTTC.

The genes are TRBV6-1 and TRBJ1-2; maybe TRBD1 (6 bases). The CDR3 sequence is 16 residues long. Trimming pared 2 bases from V and 7 bases from J, leaving 20 bases between. Germline-derived CDR1 and CDR2 are MNHNS and SASEGT. The CDR3 sequence: CASSENRRQGWSGYTF. CDR3 nucleotide sequence: TGTGCCAGCAGTGAAAATAGGCGGCAGGGGTGGTCTGGCTACACCTTC.

The chain is built from TRBV6-1 and TRBJ1-1; D may be TRBD1 (6 bases). Germline assignment: CDR1 MNHNS and CDR2 SASEGT. This CDR3 has 15 amino acids. The V gene lost 3 bases and the J gene lost 4 bases, with 15 bases spanning the gap. This CDR3 is CASSDPLGAVTEAFF. CDR3 coding DNA: TGTGCCAGCAGTGATCCACTGGGGGCGGTCACTGAAGCTTTCTTT.

CDR3 in amino acids: CASSIRGKNSNQPQHF. CDR3 coding DNA: TGTGCCAGTAGTATTCGGGGCAAGAATAGCAATCAGCCCCAGCATTTT. This chain connects TRBV19 to TRBJ1-5; possible D gene TRBD1, 5 bases. CDR1 and CDR2 from the germline V gene are LNHDA and SQIVND (reference sequence). Trimming shortened V by 3 bases and J by 0 bases, and 12 bases separated the two germline ends. This CDR3 region has 16 residues.

This clone was counted only a few times. The chain links TRBV13 to TRBJ1-4; 7 nucleotides match TRBD1. This CDR3 is 14 amino acids long. The junction had 5 bases not matched to a gene; V was cut back by 4 bases and J by 6 bases. Germline V lookup: CDR1 PRHDT, CDR2 FYEKMQ (reference sequence). Here the CDR3 DNA reads TGTGCCAGCAGCTACAGGGGCGCCGATGAAAAACTGTTTTTT. Its translation is CASSYRGADEKLFF. Based on the CDR3 plus reference TRBV13 and TRBJ1-4, the full variable domain is AAGVIQSPRHLIKEKRETATLKCYPIPRHDTVYWYQQGPGQDPQFLISFYEKMQSDKGSIPDRFSAQQFSDYHSELNMSSLELGDSALYFCASSYRGADEKLFFGSGTQLSVL.

The rearrangement joins TRBV5-1 to TRBJ2-1, with 9 bases matching TRBD1. V shed 4 bases and J 9 bases; nucleotides not matched to a gene: 5. Germline values: CDR1 SGHRS, CDR2 YFSETQ. CDR3 length equals 13 residues. CDR3 protein: CASSEGQGVEQFF. The CDR3 DNA reads TGCGCCAGCAGCGAGGGACAGGGCGTTGAGCAGTTCTTC.